This T cell receptor beta chain is from a study of breast tumors, draining lymph nodes, adjacent tissues. The ends lost 1 base at V and 3 bases at J; junction bases unmatched: 8. The CDR3 consists of 17 residues. Per the germline V gene, CDR1 is MNHNS and CDR2 is SASEGT. Axillary draining lymph nodes of breast cancer patients supplied the node samples. This clonotype was seen repeatedly, ten times or more. One entry per CDR3 protein results from TCRdb running MiXCR on the multiplex PCR reads. The profile covers tens of thousands of distinct CDR3 sequences, with over 25% appearing a single time and more than 8% taken by the ten largest.

The sample comprised axillary lymph node tissue. This clonotype was sampled from a female donor with breast cancer. Some clones in this sample may be carry-over from other donors' samples. J is TRBJ1-4 and V is TRBV6-1; 7 bases map to TRBD1. The CDR3 DNA follows: TGTGCCAGCAGTGAAGTCCTACACAGGGGTTCTAATGAAAAACTGTTTTTT. It is translated as CASSEVLHRGSNEKLFF.